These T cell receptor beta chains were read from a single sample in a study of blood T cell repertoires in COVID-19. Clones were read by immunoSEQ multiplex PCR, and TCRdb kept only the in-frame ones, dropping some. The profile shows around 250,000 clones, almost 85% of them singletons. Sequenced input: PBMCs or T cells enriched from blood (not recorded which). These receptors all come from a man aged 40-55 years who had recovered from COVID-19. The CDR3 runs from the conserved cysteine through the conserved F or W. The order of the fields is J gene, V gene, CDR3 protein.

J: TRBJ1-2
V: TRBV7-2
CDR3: CASSIAGAAGYTF

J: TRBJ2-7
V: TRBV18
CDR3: CASSGLADYEQYF

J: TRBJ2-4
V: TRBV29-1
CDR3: CSARGVDRGDKNIQYF

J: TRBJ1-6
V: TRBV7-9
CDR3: CASSLNTGTHNSPLHF

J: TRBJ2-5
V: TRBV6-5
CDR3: CASSYWREAQETQYF

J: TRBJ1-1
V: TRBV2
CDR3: CASSEGGGRTEAFF

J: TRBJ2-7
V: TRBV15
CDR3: CATSSGPPSIPSYEQYF

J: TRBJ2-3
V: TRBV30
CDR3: CAWAIEGQGYTQYF

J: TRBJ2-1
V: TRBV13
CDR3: CASSSRYDSYNEQFF

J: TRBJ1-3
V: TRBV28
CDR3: CASKQGGGAGNTIYF

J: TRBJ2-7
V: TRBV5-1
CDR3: CASSLTGQIPSYEQYF

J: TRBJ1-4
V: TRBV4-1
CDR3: CASSQDGRATNEKLFF

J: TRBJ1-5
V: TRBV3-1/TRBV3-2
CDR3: CASSLSRQNQPQHF

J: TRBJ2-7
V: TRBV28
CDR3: CASSFGQGLEQYF

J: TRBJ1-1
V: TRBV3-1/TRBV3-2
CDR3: CASSFDRPNTEAFF

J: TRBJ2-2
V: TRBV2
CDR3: CASSQDTGELFF

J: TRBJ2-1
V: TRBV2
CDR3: CASSVSGANEQFF

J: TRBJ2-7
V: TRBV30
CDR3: CAWTPPATYEQYF

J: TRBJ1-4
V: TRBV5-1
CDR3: CASSPGPWGSEELFF

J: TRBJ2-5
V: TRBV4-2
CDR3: CASSQGPQGEQETQYF

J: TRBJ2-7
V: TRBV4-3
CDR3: CASRRGLAGGGEQYF

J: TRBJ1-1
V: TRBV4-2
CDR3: CASRSQEAEAFF

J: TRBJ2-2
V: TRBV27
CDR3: CASSLKDRAIRGELFF

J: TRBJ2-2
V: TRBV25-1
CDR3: CASSESRGNTGELFF

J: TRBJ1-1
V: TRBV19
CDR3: CASSLQSMNTEAFF

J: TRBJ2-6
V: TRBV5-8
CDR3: CASSLAPGQYTSGANVLTF

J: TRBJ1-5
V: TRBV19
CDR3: CASIRTRGSNQPQHF

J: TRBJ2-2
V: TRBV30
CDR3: CAWSASTGELFF

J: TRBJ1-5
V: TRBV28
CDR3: CASSGPGQTQPQHF

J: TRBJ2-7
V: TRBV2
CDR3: CASSERGDGYEQYF

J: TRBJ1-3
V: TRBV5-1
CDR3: CASSEGNTIYF

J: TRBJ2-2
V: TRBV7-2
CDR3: CASSYNANTGELFF

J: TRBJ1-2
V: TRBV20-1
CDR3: CSADQGYGYTF

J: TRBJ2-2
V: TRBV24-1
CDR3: CATSDTGSGSGTGELFF

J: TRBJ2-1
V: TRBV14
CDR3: CASSQKSEQFF

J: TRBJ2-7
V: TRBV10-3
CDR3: CAISRSDYEQYF

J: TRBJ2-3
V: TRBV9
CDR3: CASSINTDTQYF

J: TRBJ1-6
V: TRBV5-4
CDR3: CASSLFTDINSPLHF

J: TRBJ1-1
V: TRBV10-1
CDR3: CASSGPGTEAFF

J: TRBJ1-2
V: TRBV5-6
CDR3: CASSGGAGGYGYTF

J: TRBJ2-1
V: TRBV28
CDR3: CASSLLKAGMGVDEQFF

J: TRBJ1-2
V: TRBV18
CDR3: CASSPAREGGSYTF

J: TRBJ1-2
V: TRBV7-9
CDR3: CASSLWGQEGYTF

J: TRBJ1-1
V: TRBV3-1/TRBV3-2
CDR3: CASRPRGLTNTEAFF

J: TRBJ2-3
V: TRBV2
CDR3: CASSGRQGGTDTQYF

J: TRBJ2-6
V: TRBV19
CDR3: CASKLAGSSGANVLTF

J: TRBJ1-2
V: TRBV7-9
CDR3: CASSLPRNYGYTF

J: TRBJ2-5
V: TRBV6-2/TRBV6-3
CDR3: CASSTGLPTQYF

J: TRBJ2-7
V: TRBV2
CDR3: CASSPRDRGRNEQYF

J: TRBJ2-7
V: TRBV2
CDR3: CASSHRAHYEQYF

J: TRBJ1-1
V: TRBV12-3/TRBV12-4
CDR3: CASEVASNTEAFF

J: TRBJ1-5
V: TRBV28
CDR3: CASSFPGQSNQPQHF

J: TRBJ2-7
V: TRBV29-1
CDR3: CSVVSPQGKGYEQYF

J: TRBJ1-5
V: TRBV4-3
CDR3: CASSQDGDSNQPQHF

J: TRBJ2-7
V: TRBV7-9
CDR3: CASSLAAGFGSYEQYF

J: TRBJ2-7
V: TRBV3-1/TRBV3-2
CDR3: CASSQVRRGEQYF

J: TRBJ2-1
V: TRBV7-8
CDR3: CASSLNYNEQFF

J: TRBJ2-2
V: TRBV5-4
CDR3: CASSFGSGFGELFF